The entry that follows covers one T cell receptor beta chain sequence. This clonotype was found once. What antigen it recognizes has not been identified. No base quality values were provided; no much bigger clone lies one nucleotide off. A single read offers scant evidence. This specimen belongs to a study of human T cells and chemical hapten exposure (dated by TCRdb to about 2021). Regarding the study in general: For sensitization, 2% DPC in acetone was applied to a roughly 2 cm by roughly 2 cm area of upper inner arm skin. Weekly therapeutic DPC doses were additionally applied to the scalp of patients throughout the roughly 23-week study period. Patch testing was performed on the upper back with Finn chambers containing 0.01% DPC, and the patch tests were scored after 6 days according to International Contact Dermatitis Research Group standards. Most of the patients in the cohort were female, and the cohort covered alopecia areata with under or over 50% scalp involvement, alopecia totalis and alopecia universalis. The libraries were sequenced as a pool, and the TCR yield per sample differed mostly because of small variations in library volumes within the pool. Peripheral blood TCR repertoire changes were tracked in vivo in alopecia patients during primary and secondary sensitization to the hapten diphenylcyclopropenone (DPC). Patient blood was sampled pre-sensitization (week 0) and at 2, 6 and about 24 weeks after DPC sensitization. Nearly 30 alopecia patients gave blood for TCR sequencing at one to four time points (pre-sensitization, 2, 6 and 24 weeks).

Looking up the germline V gene (reference sequence) yields CDR1 GTSNPN and CDR2 SVGIG. Including cysteine and phenylalanine, the CDR3 has 14 amino acids. Just the 42-base CDR3 DNA is kept, in frame starting at base 1. Relative to germline, V is 0 bases shorter and J is 0 bases shorter, with 9 bases between their ends. What the study reported, not specific to this receptor: Expanded TCRs formed significantly more large CDR3 similarity clusters than pre-sensitization or healthy control sets, consistent with antigen-driven responses. Patch test score was positively correlated with the number of PT1 expanded TCRs, with significance at thresholds 8, 16 and 32 but not at 4. DPC sensitization did not change the number of TCRs with a frequency above 1 in 1000, and there was no evidence of changes in global repertoire structure. All patients had alopecia, a presumed autoimmune disease, so their immune response might differ from that of healthy individuals. Repeated subsampling changed both the strength of the expansion versus patch-test correlation and the threshold at which the correlation became significant.

According to the study, the label for this sample's time point signals: pre-sensitization, week 0. The treatment or condition label corresponds to: therapeutic diphenylcyclopropenone sensitization with weekly scalp DPC. At each patch-test visit, blood was drawn before the patch test was applied. Eligible patients were aged 18 to 70, diagnosed with alopecia, deemed suitable for DPC therapy, and excluded if pregnant. Total RNA was extracted from unfractionated whole blood collected in Tempus Blood RNA tubes. Library creation used RACE. The instrument given in TCRdb is NextSeq 500. Library preparation attached unique molecular identifiers to individual cDNA molecules for quantitative, reproducible TCR counting. From each blood RNA sample, both TCR alpha and TCR beta chains were sequenced. Under the source paper's analysis protocol: A median of about 87,000 TCRs per sample was observed, with a range of 23,224 to 690,600. V, J and CDR3 annotation of the TCR reads was carried out using the Decombinator software suite. Every sample was subsampled to the same number of TCRs (28,000) for the PS versus PT1 abundance plots. TCRs were defined as expanded if absent before sensitization and observed at least eight times at the 2-week time point. TCRdb trimmed the raw reads at Q25, called clones with MiXCR and kept productive beta chains. Records with the same CDR3 protein are collapsed into one entry carrying the most frequent genes and DNA. TCRdb's processing, not the authors', yielded these V and J calls. The sample table lists some 59,000 distinct CDR3 sequences, around 11% of them with a count of one. Clones ranked in the top ten supply 3% to 4.5% of the sample.

The chain is assembled from TRBV30 and TRBJ2-7; the D gene assignment is ambiguous. The sequencing here drew on whole blood, taken in connection with sensitization to the hapten diphenylcyclopropenone (DPC). The sequence derives from a woman between 35 and 50 years old with alopecia areata. Some clones in this sample may be carry-over from other donors' samples. The CDR3 sequence is CAWSVPGFSYEQYF. The nucleotide sequence is given as TGTGCCTGGAGTGTACCTGGATTCTCCTACGAGCAGTACTTC. Extended through the reference TRBV30 and TRBJ2-7 proteins, this CDR3 yields the full variable domain: SQTIHQWPATLVQPVGSPLSLECTVEGTSNPNLYWYRQAAGRGLQLLFYSVGIGQISSEVPQNLSASRPQDRQFILSSKKLLLSDSGFYLCAWSVPGFSYEQYFGPGTRLTVT.